The following is a TCR beta chain sequence with its context. Assay: immunoSEQ multiplex PCR; the TCRdb copy retains only in-frame clones and omits some. The data hold about 130,000 clones, with around 83% observed a single time. Donors were grouped by their self-reported clinical history. The data stem from a study of blood T cell repertoires in COVID-19. V gave up 5 bases and J gave up 3 bases, with 16 bases separating them. The CDR3 has 16 residues. Germline CDR1 MGHDK, CDR2 SYGVNS. The TCR was taken from a young man who had recovered from COVID-19. This sequence joins TRBV25-1 and TRBJ2-2; tentatively, D is TRBD2 (6 bases). Sequencing was performed on PBMCs or T cells enriched from blood (not recorded which). In nucleotides, the CDR3 is TGTGCCAGCAGTCTACGGGACTCACGGGACACCGGGGAGCTGTTTTTT. Translating gives CASSLRDSRDTGELFF. Full variable domain (rest looked up from reference TRBV25-1 and TRBJ2-2): EADIYQTPRYLVIGTGKKITLECSQTMGHDKMYWYQQDPGMELHLIHYSYGVNSTEKGDLSSESTVSRIRTEHFPLTLESARPSHTSQYLCASSLRDSRDTGELFFGEGSRLTVL.